This T cell receptor beta chain is drawn from a study of T cell repertoires in cytomegalovirus infection. This clonotype was found a few times. The antigen remains unidentified. Looked up from germline, CDR1 is SGHTA and CDR2 is FQGNSA. Trimming cost V 6 bases and J 3 bases, with 14 bases left between them. The CDR3 length is 14 residues. MiXCR, applied by TCRdb to the reads, yields one record per CDR3 protein. The sample holds some 310,000 distinct CDR3 sequences, 25% seen once. This sequence originates from a human donor in good health (CMV status not recorded). Some clones in this sample may be carry-over from other donors' samples. The rearrangement uses TRBV7-2 and TRBJ2-5; D is uncertain. The specimen was cultured PBMCs, collected from culture after CMV antigen stimulation. CDR3 loop: CASSQAGEEETQYF. CDR3 nucleotide sequence: TGTGCCAGCAGTCAAGCTGGAGAGGAAGAGACCCAGTACTTC.